This TCR beta chain was observed in a study of blood T cells in healthy people across ages. Study-wide results and caveats: PBMCs that were unsorted prevented a conclusive naive versus antigen-experienced comparison. Not knowing donor CMV status may have confounded expanded clonotype changes.

The authors ran a second PCR of roughly 6 to 11 cycles using a sample-barcoded 5' primer and a J-beta primer mix. TCRdb called the 5' RACE reads again in MiXCR, with one record for every CDR3 protein. In the table there are about 780,000 distinct CDR3 sequences, about 42% of which are singletons. Worth noting for this clonotype: No antigen is known for it.

Trimming took 6 bases from V and 7 from J, leaving 31 bases between them. The CDR3 extends over 17 amino acids. Looked up from germline, CDR1 is DFQATT and CDR2 is SNEGSKA (reference sequence). The sequenced sample was blood. This TCR was sampled from a man older than 75 in good health. V gene TRBV20-1 combines with J gene TRBJ2-7; a possible D gene is TRBD1 (5 bases). The chain's CDR3 is CSAWGETPLVADNEQYF. CDR3 bases: TGCAGTGCGTGGGGCGAAACCCCCTTAGTAGCCGACAATGAGCAGTACTTC.